One TCR beta chain is described in this entry. Its antigen remains unknown. This sample stems from a study of long-term antiretroviral therapy in people with HIV. Whole-study results and caveats: HIV repertoire CDR3 lengths ranged less widely than those of controls.

V gave up 2 bases and J gave up 3 bases; unmatched junction bases: 4. Germline-derived CDR1 and CDR2 are SNHLY and FYNNEI. The CDR3 loop spans 14 amino acids. Survey-level immunoSEQ v3.0 assays were run. Clones were read by immunoSEQ multiplex PCR, and TCRdb kept only the in-frame ones, dropping some. The sample contains tens of thousands of clones, approximately 90% of which appear only once. A minimum of one pre-ART and two post-ART PBMC samples existed for each donor. Samples held about 0.9-11 million cryopreserved PBMC, and DNA extraction followed. This clonotype was obtained from a woman under 30 with HIV. The specimen comprised unsorted PBMCs, sampled 1.8 years after starting antiretroviral therapy. The rearrangement joins TRBV2 to TRBJ2-7; 7 nucleotides align to TRBD2. The CDR3 bases are TGTGCCAGCAGTGAAAATGGGGGGGTCTACGAGCAGTACTTC. As protein: CASSENGGVYEQYF.